This entry features one TCR beta chain sequence. Its antigen is undetermined. The source of the sample is a study of cytomegalovirus exposure and HLA in healthy donors. Whole-study results and caveats: Confirmation was obtained in vitro that a few CMV-associated chains are specific for CMV antigens. A missense variant in DCLRE1C was later tied to TCR beta V- and J-gene trimming. Another analysis was done later, and it associated 15,000 or so TCR beta sequences with HLA alleles at 0.05 false discovery rate.

The CDR3 contains 15 residues. The V and J ends lost 0 bases and 3 bases respectively, with 13 bases between them. Germline CDR1 and CDR2: SGDLS and YYNGEE. The primer mix had 60 Vbeta and 13 Jbeta primers. Only in-frame clones appear in the TCRdb table, and some are missing; sequencing was by immunoSEQ multiplex PCR. The sample consists of about 140,000 clones, 70% to 80% of them appearing once. Material for sequencing was PBMCs. The rearrangement joins TRBV9 to TRBJ2-7, with D possibly matching TRBD2 (6 bases). The sequence was obtained from a female donor in good health and CMV-seronegative. DNA of the CDR3: TGTGCCAGCAGCGTAGCGGGGGAGAGCGGCTACGAGCAGTACTTC. Encoded protein: CASSVAGESGYEQYF. Full variable domain (remainder filled in from reference TRBV9 and TRBJ2-7): DSGVTQTPKHLITATGQRVTLRCSPRSGDLSVYWYQQSLDQGLQFLIQYYNGEERAKGNILERFSAQQFPDLHSELNLSSLELGDSALYFCASSVAGESGYEQYFGPGTRLTVT.